This TCR beta chain comes out of a study of blood T cell repertoires in COVID-19. Clones were read by immunoSEQ multiplex PCR, and TCRdb kept only the in-frame ones, dropping some. The data show approximately 250,000 clones, with about 90% seen just once and roughly 4% held by the top ten. This CDR3 has 14 amino acids. The V end was cut by 4 bases, the J end by 2 bases, with 13 bases between. Germline CDR1 and CDR2: SGHNT and YYREEE (reference sequence). The TCR sequence derives from a woman in her twenties or thirties with acute COVID-19. This chain connects TRBV5-4 to TRBJ2-7, with D perhaps matching TRBD1 (6 bases). Material: PBMCs or T cells enriched from blood (not recorded which). Written as DNA, the CDR3 is TGTGCCAGCAGCCACAAGGGGACAACCTACGAGCAGTACTTC. Translated: CASSHKGTTYEQYF.